This T cell receptor beta chain came from a study of shared clonotypes between healthy human individuals. Study-level background: Serving as donors were two women and a few men, whose ages spanned 18 to 49.

The repertoire was sequenced with immunoSEQ multiplex PCR; TCRdb's copy has only in-frame clones and lacks some. The sample carries approximately 810,000 clones, 80% to 95% recorded once. In the naive CD8 group, cells lacked CD45RO and were positively selected for CCR7, so terminally differentiated effector memory CD45RA+ cells were left out. J gave up 2 bases and V 1 base, and 12 bases lay outside the gene matches. Per the germline V gene, CDR1 is SEHNR and CDR2 is FQNEAQ (reference sequence). The CDR3 loop spans 18 amino acids. Input material: naive CD8+ T cells sorted from blood. This chain uses TRBV7-9 with TRBJ2-5; 8 nucleotides agree with TRBD1. The clonotype was recovered from a young man in good health. The CDR3 bases are TGTGCCAGCAGCTTAGGGCCCGGACAGGGACCCCAACAAGAGACCCAGTACTTC. Amino acids: CASSLGPGQGPQQETQYF.